One sample yielded the 4 T cell receptor beta chains listed below, sequenced in a study of low-dose radiotherapy and immunotherapy resistance in tumors. TRAV and TRBV primers primed cDNA for both TCRalpha and TCRbeta. For amplifying TCRs, the PCR ran for about 22 cycles with Phusion, which was used together with a constant-region primer and the adapter on the V primers. TCRdb recomputed calls from the reads with MiXCR, one row per CDR3 protein. Here the sample spans roughly 32,000 distinct CDR3 sequences, about 49% being singletons. The time point denotes: after trial treatment. Treatment specified: LDRT plus nivolumab, ipilimumab, low-dose cyclophosphamide and aspirin (RACIN trial). The source was PBMCs, collected after low-dose radiotherapy plus immunotherapy. The receptors stem from a male donor with gallbladder cancer.

This clonotype was seen only a few times. A single base separates this from a much larger clone, so it may be a read error. The CDR3 carries no conserved terminal phenylalanine or tryptophan, so it likely arises from a read error. CDR3 sequence (DNA): TGTGCCAGCAGCCGGAGGGGGTCTGGAAACACCATATATTTG. Its protein product is CASSRRGSGNTIYL. The rearrangement joins TRBV7-2 to TRBJ1-3; the D gene is possibly TRBD1 (6 bases). The germline gives CDR1 SGHTA, CDR2 FQGNSA. The CDR3 is 14 residues long. The V end was cut by 5 bases, the J end by 1 base, with 9 bases between.

The V call is TRBV26, the J call TRBJ2-6. TRBV26 is a recognized pseudogene. This CDR3 has 17 residues. The CDR3 here is CASSRLILRSGANVLTF. CDR3 bases: TGTGCCAGCAGCAGACTTATACTCCGCTCTGGGGCCAACGTCCTGACTTTC.

This chain links TRBV5-1 with TRBJ1-2; D remains ambiguous. The V gene's germline CDR1 is SGHRS and CDR2 YFSETQ. This CDR3 has 13 amino acids. Trimming pared 0 bases from V and 4 bases from J, leaving 7 bases between. The CDR3 loop reads CASSLDPAYGYTF. The CDR3 DNA is TGCGCCAGCAGCTTGGATCCGGCCTATGGCTACACCTTC.

On this clonotype itself: It differs at one base from a far larger clone, so likely a read error. The CDR3 region has the DNA TGCAGCGTTGAAGAGGGAGTGGATGAGCAGTACTTC. Translating gives CSVEEGVDEQYF. V gene TRBV29-1 combines with J gene TRBJ2-5; the D gene is possibly TRBD2 (5 bases). The V gene lost 0 bases and the J gene lost 11 bases, with 13 bases spanning the gap. Germline loops: CDR1 SQVTM, CDR2 ANQGSEA. This CDR3 contains 12 residues.